The present T cell receptor beta chain was sequenced within a study of post-analysis software for immune sequencing data (dated by TCRdb to between 2014 and 2017). Some background on the complete study: Relapsing-remitting, secondary progressive and progressive-relapsing multiple sclerosis were recorded as disease courses, and subtype annotation was lacking for some patients. Patient repertoires were compared against 11 previously published healthy control repertoires from donors aged roughly 6 to 28 years. A subset of samples was prepared in parallel using single-end sample barcoding, then pooled and co-amplified after Illumina adapter ligation.

Results the study describes overall, beyond this receptor: Direct clustering with F measure revealed strong co-clustering of samples prepared in the same batch, which led to a batch-effect correction. The control group was slightly older than the multiple sclerosis patient group. Roughly 5 TRBV segments, including TRBV5-6, TRBV5-1 and TRBV20-1, were significantly more frequent in patients than controls. Significantly lower normalized Chao1 diversity was found in multiple sclerosis patients than in controls, suggesting substantial peripheral T-cell clonal expansion.

Libraries were prepared through PCR. The instrument was an Illumina HiSeq 2500. To reduce PCR and sequencing biases, unique molecular identifiers were built into the TCR beta cDNA libraries. Every 1 to 10 million input T cells yielded 500,000 or so cDNA molecules, meaning each molecule approximated one T cell. Patient libraries were prepared and sequenced with the same protocol used for the earlier healthy control dataset. Within a given batch, samples were prepared together, multiplexed and sequenced on the same HiSeq lane. The study's processing was this. MIGEC handled the raw barcoded reads, throwing out single-read molecular identifier groups before consensus assembly and CDR3 extraction. VDJtools was used for post-analysis of the clonotype tables, with diversity normalized by down-sampling every dataset to the smallest sample size. In repertoire overlap clustering, CDR3 amino acid sequences, but not nucleotide sequences, were matched to correct batch-related cross-sample contamination. TCRdb redid the processing of the public reads, applying fastp at Q25 and MiXCR, and retained in-frame beta chains. Here each entry gathers all rows of one CDR3 protein and keeps the most common genes and DNA. The V and J calls were not made by the authors but by TCRdb's processing. The sample table shows approximately 630,000 distinct CDR3 sequences, and 59% are seen once. About 11% of the sample lies in the top ten.

Including the terminal cysteine and phenylalanine, the CDR3 comprises 16 residues. Solely the CDR3 DNA is kept, with 48 bases framed from the first base. Per the germline V gene, SGHTA is the CDR1 and FQGTGA is the CDR2. V drops 5 bases and J drops 5 bases, leaving 19 bases in between. For this clonotype: Which antigen it targets is not known. Base-call qualities are not available, and no considerably larger clone is one nucleotide away.

To demonstrate the VDJtools post-analysis software, the study profiled TCR beta repertoires from the peripheral blood of about 13 young patients with multiple sclerosis. Multiple sclerosis patients were children and adolescents aged roughly 6 to 16 years. The sample consisted of blood. The receptor chain draws on TRBV7-3 and TRBJ2-1; perhaps TRBD2 is the D gene, with 5 bases matching. The receptor was derived from a girl aged 2-10 years with multiple sclerosis. The nucleotide sequence reads TGTGCCAGCAGCCTGGCGCCCCGACTACTAAACAATGAGCAGTTCTTC. It specifies CASSLAPRLLNNEQFF.